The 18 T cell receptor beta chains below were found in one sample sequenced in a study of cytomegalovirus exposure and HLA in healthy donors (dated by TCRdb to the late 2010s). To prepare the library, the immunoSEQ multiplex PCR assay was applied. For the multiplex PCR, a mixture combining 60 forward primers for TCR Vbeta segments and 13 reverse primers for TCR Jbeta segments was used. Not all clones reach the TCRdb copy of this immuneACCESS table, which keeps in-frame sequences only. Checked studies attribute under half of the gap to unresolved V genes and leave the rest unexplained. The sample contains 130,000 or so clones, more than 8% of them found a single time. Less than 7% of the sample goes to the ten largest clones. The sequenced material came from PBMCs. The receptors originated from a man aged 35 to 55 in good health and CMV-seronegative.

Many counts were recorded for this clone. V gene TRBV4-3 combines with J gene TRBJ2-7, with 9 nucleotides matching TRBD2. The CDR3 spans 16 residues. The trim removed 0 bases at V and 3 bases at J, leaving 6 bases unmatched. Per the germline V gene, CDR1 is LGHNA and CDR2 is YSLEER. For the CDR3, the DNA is TGCGCCAGCAGCCAAGAGGTGGTAGCGGGGGACTACGAGCAGTACTTC. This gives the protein CASSQEVVAGDYEQYF.

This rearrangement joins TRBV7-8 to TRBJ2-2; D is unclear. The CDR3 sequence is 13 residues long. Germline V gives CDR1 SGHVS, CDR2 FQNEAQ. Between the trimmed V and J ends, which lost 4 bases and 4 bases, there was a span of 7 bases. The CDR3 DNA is TGTGCCAGCAGCTCCTCCTTCACCGGGGAGCTGTTTTTT. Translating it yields CASSSSFTGELFF.

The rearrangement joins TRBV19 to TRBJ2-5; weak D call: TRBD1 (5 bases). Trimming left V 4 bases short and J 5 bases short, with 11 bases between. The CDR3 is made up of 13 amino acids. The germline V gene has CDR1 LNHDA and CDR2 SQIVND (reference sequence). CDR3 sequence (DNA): TGTGCCAGTAGTAAGGGGCGAAGGGAGACCCAGTACTTC. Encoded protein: CASSKGRRETQYF. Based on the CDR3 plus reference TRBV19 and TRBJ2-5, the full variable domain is DGGITQSPKYLFRKEGQNVTLSCEQNLNHDAMYWYRQDPGQGLRLIYYSQIVNDFQKGDIAEGYSVSREKKESFPLTVTSAQKNPTAFYLCASSKGRRETQYFGPGTRLLVL.

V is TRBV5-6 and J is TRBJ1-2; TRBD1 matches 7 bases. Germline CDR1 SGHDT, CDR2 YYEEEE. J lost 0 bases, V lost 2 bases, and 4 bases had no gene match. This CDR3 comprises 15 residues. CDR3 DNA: TGTGCCAGCAGCTTAACCGGGACAGCTAACTATGGCTACACCTTC. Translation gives CASSLTGTANYGYTF.

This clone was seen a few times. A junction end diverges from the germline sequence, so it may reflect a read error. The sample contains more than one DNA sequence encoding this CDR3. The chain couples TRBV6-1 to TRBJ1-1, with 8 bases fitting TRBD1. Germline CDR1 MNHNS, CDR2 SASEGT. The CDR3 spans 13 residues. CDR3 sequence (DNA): TGTGCCAGCTCAGCAGGGGGCTTCACTGAAGCCTTCTTT. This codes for CASSAGGFTEAFF.

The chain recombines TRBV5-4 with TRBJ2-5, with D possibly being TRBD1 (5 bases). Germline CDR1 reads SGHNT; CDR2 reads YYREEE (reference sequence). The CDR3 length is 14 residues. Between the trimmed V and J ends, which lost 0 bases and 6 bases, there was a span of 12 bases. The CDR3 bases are TGTGCCAGCAGCTTGGTGGGTGGGGCGCAGACCCAGTACTTC. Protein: CASSLVGGAQTQYF.

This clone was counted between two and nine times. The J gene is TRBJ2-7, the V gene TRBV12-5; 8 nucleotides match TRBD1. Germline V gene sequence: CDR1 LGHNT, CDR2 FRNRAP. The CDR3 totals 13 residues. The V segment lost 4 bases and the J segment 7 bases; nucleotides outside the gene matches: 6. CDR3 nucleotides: TGTGCTAGTGGTTCCGGACAGGGCAGGGAGCAGTACTTC. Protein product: CASGSGQGREQYF.

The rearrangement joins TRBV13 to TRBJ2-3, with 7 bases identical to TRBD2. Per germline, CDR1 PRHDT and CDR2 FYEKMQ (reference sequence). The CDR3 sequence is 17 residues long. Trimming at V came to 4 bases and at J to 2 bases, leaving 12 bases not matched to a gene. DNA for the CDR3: TGTGCCAGCAGCTCCCCTATAAGCGGGGTCACCACAGATACGCAGTATTTT. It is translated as CASSSPISGVTTDTQYF. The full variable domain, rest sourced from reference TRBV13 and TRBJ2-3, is AAGVIQSPRHLIKEKRETATLKCYPIPRHDTVYWYQQGPGQDPQFLISFYEKMQSDKGSIPDRFSAQQFSDYHSELNMSSLELGDSALYFCASSSPISGVTTDTQYFGPGTRLTVL.

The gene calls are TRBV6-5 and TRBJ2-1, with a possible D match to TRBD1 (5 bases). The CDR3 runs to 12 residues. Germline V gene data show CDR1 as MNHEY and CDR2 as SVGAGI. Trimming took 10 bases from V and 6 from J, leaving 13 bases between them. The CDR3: CATLTGPNEQFF. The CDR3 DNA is TGTGCCACTCTAACAGGTCCCAATGAGCAGTTCTTC.

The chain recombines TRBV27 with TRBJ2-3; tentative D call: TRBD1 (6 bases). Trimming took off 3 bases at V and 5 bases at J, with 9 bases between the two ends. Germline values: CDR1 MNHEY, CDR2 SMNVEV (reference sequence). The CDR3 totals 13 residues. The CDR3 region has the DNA TGTGCCAGCAGTTTCCTAGGGGGAGATACGCAGTATTTT. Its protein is CASSFLGGDTQYF.

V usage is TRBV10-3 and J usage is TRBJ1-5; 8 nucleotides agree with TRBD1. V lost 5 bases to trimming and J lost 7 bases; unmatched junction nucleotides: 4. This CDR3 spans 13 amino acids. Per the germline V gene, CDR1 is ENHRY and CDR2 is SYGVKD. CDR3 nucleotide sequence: TGTGCCATCAGTTCAGGGGGCGGGCAGCCCCAGCATTTT. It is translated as CAISSGGGQPQHF.

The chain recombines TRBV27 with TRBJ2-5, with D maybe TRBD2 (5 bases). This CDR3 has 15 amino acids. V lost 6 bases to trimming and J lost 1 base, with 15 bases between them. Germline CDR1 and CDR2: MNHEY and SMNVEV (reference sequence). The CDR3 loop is CASRVSGSLQETQYF. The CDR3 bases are TGTGCCAGCAGAGTAAGCGGCTCCCTCCAAGAGACCCAGTACTTC.

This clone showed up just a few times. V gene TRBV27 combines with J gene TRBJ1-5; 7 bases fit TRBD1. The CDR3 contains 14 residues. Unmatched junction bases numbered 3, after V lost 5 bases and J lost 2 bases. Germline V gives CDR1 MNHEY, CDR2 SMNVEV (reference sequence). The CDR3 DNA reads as TGTGCCAGCAGTAACAGGGGTGGCAATCAGCCCCAGCATTTT. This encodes CASSNRGGNQPQHF.

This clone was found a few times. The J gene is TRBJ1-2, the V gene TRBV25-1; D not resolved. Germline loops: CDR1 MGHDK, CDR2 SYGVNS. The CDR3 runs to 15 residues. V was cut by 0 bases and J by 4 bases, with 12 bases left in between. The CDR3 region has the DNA TGTGCCAGCAGTGAATATGGAGCGACTCTCTATGGCTACACCTTC. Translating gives CASSEYGATLYGYTF.

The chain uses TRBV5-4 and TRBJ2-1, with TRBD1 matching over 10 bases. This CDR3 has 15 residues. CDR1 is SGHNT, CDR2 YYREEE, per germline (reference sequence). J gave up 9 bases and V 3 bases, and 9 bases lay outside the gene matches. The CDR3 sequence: CASSSRDRGTIEQFF. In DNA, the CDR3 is TGTGCCAGCAGCTCCCGGGACAGGGGTACTATTGAGCAGTTCTTC. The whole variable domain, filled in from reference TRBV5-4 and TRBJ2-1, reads ETGVTQSPTHLIKTRGQQVTLRCSSQSGHNTVSWYQQALGQGPQFIFQYYREEENGRGNFPPRFSGLQFPNYSSELNVNALELDDSALYLCASSSRDRGTIEQFFGPGTRLTVL.

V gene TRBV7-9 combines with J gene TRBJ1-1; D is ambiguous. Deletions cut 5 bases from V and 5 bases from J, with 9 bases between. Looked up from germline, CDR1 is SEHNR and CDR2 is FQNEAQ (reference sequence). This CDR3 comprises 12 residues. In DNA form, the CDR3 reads TGTGCCAGCAGCCCGGGAATTACTGAAGCTTTCTTT. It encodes CASSPGITEAFF.

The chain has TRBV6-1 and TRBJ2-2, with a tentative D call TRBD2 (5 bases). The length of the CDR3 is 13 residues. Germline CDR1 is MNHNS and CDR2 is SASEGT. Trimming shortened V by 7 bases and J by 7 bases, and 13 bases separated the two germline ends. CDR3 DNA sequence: TGTGCCAGCACCAGGACTTCAGGCGGGGAGCTGTTTTTT. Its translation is CASTRTSGGELFF.

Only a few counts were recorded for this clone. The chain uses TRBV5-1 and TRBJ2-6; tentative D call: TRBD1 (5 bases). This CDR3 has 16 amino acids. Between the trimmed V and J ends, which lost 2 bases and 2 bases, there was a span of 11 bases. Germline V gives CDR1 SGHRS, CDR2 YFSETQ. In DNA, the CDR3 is TGCGCCAGCAGCTTCCAGGGTGGGGCTGGGGCCAACGTCCTGACTTTC. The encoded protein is CASSFQGGAGANVLTF.